Here is one T cell receptor beta chain with its context. Its target is unknown. This sample was included in a study of T-cell memory formation after mild COVID-19. General study points: Shrinking CD4+ clones resided mostly in CM and EM, and CD8+ ones in EMRA.

Using constant-segment primers, 5'RACE produced TCR alpha and TCR beta cDNA libraries carrying sample barcodes and UMIs. TCRdb used MiXCR to reprocess the 5' RACE reads, holding one entry per CDR3 protein. The sample includes roughly 150,000 distinct CDR3 sequences, approximately 12% seen only once; the top ten take about 3.6%. The sequence was collected from a man aged 18 to 30 who had mild COVID-19 (a few samples of this study predate the infection). Cell type and time point are not known. Sequencing was done on a sample of PBMCs or a T cell subset sorted from them (not recorded which).

The DNA for the CDR3 is TGCAGTGCTAGAGATTTTACGACAGCCCAGGAGACCCAGTACTTC. Encoded protein: CSARDFTTAQETQYF. The chain is built from TRBV20-1 and TRBJ2-5; perhaps TRBD1 as D (5 bases). The germline V and J ends were trimmed by 0 bases and 5 bases, with 16 bases remaining between them. The CDR3 loop spans 15 amino acids. The germline gives CDR1 DFQATT, CDR2 SNEGSKA (reference sequence).